This T cell receptor beta chain comes out of a study of control samples from healthy donors and cancer patients. Germline assignment: CDR1 MNHEY and CDR2 SMNVEV (reference sequence). The CDR3 length is 10 residues. V lost 8 bases and J 6 bases, leaving 8 bases between the germline ends. Assay: immunoSEQ multiplex PCR; the TCRdb copy retains only in-frame clones and omits some. The table shows 65,000 to 100,000 clones, with roughly 91% occurring only once. The clonotype was recovered from a man aged 50 to 59 in good health. V and J are TRBV27 and TRBJ2-7; D is perhaps TRBD1 (5 bases). Sample: blood. The CDR3 spells CASFQGEQYF. The CDR3 region has the DNA TGTGCCAGCTTCCAGGGCGAGCAGTACTTC.